The 13 T cell receptor beta chains in this list originate from one sample, sequenced in a study of T-cell reconstitution after alpha-beta-depleted transplantation in children. Preparing the TCRbeta library involved the use of unique molecular identifiers. TCRdb called the PCR reads again in MiXCR, with one record for every CDR3 protein. This table holds 40,000 to 55,000 distinct CDR3 sequences, less than 6% found once. The input for sequencing was PBMCs, mostly from graft donor cells, taken 60 days after TCRalphabeta/CD19-depleted stem cell transplant. These receptor sequences come from a female patient aged 2-9 years who had a stem cell transplant for aplastic anemia, so the T cells may come from the graft donor.

This clonotype was detected many times. V is TRBV12-3 or TRBV12-4 and J is TRBJ1-1; D remains unclear. The CDR3 covers 12 residues. V was cut by 3 bases and J by 7 bases, with 9 bases left in between. CDR3 nucleotides: TGTGCCAGCAGTTTTAGGACTCATGAAGCTTTCTTT. Amino acid sequence: CASSFRTHEAFF.

This clonotype was seen at least ten times. The rearrangement links TRBV5-1 to TRBJ2-7, with D perhaps TRBD2 (5 bases). The germline CDR1 and CDR2 sequences are SGHRS and YFSETQ. This CDR3 is built from 12 residues. Trimming removed 1 base from V and 5 bases from J, with 7 bases in between. CDR3 bases: TGCGCCAGCAGCTTGCCCGGGAACGAGCAGTACTTC. Translated, it gives CASSLPGNEQYF. Based on the CDR3 plus reference TRBV5-1 and TRBJ2-7, the full variable domain is KAGVTQTPRYLIKTRGQQVTLSCSPISGHRSVSWYQQTPGQGLQFLFEYFSETQRNKGNFPGRFSGRQFSNSRSEMNVSTLELGDSALYLCASSLPGNEQYFGPGTRLTVT.

This clonotype was detected a few times. The chain has TRBV6-1 and TRBJ2-2; D is tentatively TRBD1 or TRBD2 (5 bases each). The V and J ends lost 1 base and 4 bases respectively, with 16 bases between them. The CDR3 loop spans 17 amino acids. CDR1 and CDR2 from the germline V gene are MNHNS and SASEGT. The CDR3 here is CASSEVGTRGSTGELFF. The CDR3 DNA reads TGTGCCAGCAGTGAAGTTGGGACCCGGGGCTCCACCGGGGAGCTGTTTTTT.

This clonotype was seen ten or more times. The chain recombines TRBV7-2 with TRBJ2-1, with 9 bases matching TRBD1. The trim removed 5 bases at V and 6 bases at J, leaving 8 bases unmatched. Germline loops: CDR1 SGHTA, CDR2 FQGNSA. This CDR3 has 15 amino acids. CDR3 nucleotide sequence: TGTGCCAGCAGCGGCCGGGACAGGGCGAGCAATGAGCAGTTCTTC. Translated: CASSGRDRASNEQFF.

This clonotype has only a few counts. This chain joins TRBV30 and TRBJ1-3; D remains unclear. The germline V gene has CDR1 GTSNPN and CDR2 SVGIG (reference sequence). The CDR3 has 16 amino acids. Trimming pared 0 bases from V and 0 bases from J, leaving 12 bases between. This chain's CDR3 is CAWSVWRADSGNTIYF. The CDR3 nucleotides read TGTGCCTGGAGTGTATGGAGGGCAGACTCTGGAAACACCATATATTTT.

Only a few counts were recorded for this clonotype. The CDR3 region is CSARGGGNQPQHF. The CDR3 region has the DNA TGCAGTGCTAGGGGGGGTGGGAATCAGCCCCAGCATTTT. The rearrangement joins TRBV20-1 to TRBJ1-5; TRBD1 might be the D (5 bases). This CDR3 is 13 amino acids long. Per germline, CDR1 DFQATT and CDR2 SNEGSKA (reference sequence). V was clipped by 3 bases and J by 4 bases, with 10 bases between them.

The sample holds many counts of this clonotype. This rearrangement joins TRBV7-9 to TRBJ1-3; D unclear. CDR3 size: 16 residues. The V gene's germline CDR1 is SEHNR and CDR2 FQNEAQ (reference sequence). V shed 3 bases and J shed 2 bases, with 14 bases lying between them. CDR3 region: CASSFTAIRTGNTIYF. The CDR3, as DNA: TGTGCCAGCAGCTTTACAGCTATTCGAACTGGAAACACCATATATTTT.

This clonotype appeared many times. This chain connects TRBV20-1 to TRBJ1-3; perhaps TRBD1 as D (5 bases). The CDR3 spans 13 residues. Trimming took 1 base from V and 4 from J, leaving 8 bases between them. Per the germline V gene, CDR1 is DFQATT and CDR2 is SNEGSKA (reference sequence). CDR3 in DNA: TGCAGTGCTAGAGCAGGGCTAGGAAACACCATATATTTT. This gives the protein CSARAGLGNTIYF.

This clonotype showed up many times. The chain carries TRBV12-3 or TRBV12-4 and TRBJ2-1; D is uncertain. This CDR3 region has 16 residues. Trimming took off 1 base at V and 1 base at J, with 11 bases between the two ends. CDR3 nucleotide sequence: TGTGCCAGCAGTTTAGTGCGGTCCCTATCCTACAATGAGCAGTTCTTC. Its protein is CASSLVRSLSYNEQFF.

Notes on this clonotype: Since a much larger clone is just one base distant, this may be a read error. The chain recombines TRBV25-1 with TRBJ1-2; possibly TRBD1 for D (6 bases). From germline, CDR1 is MGHDK and CDR2 SYGVNS. There are 16 residues in the CDR3. The CDR3 coding sequence is TGTGCCAGCAGTGAGCAACTAGGGGGTGGGAACTATGGCTACCCCTTC. Protein product: CASSEQLGGGNYGYPF.

V and J are TRBV5-4 and TRBJ1-3; tentatively, D is TRBD1 (6 bases). Germline V gives CDR1 SGHNT, CDR2 YYREEE (reference sequence). Deletions cut 2 bases from V and 4 bases from J, with 13 bases between. The CDR3 is made up of 15 amino acids. The CDR3 sequence: CASSFGGSAGNTIYF. DNA for the CDR3: TGTGCCAGCAGCTTCGGGGGCAGTGCAGGAAACACCATATATTTT.

The chain is built from TRBV6-2 or TRBV6-3 and TRBJ2-1; a possible D gene is TRBD2 (5 bases). This CDR3 has 14 residues. V was cut by 5 bases and J by 3 bases, with 11 bases left in between. Germline V gives CDR1 MNHEY, CDR2 SVGEGT. The DNA for the CDR3 is TGTGCCAGCAGTCTTCCGGGATTCTACAATGAGCAGTTCTTC. Translation gives CASSLPGFYNEQFF.

This clonotype came up many times. V and J are TRBV12-3 or TRBV12-4 and TRBJ1-5; 8 bases are a match to TRBD1. The V segment lost 6 bases and the J segment 4 bases; nucleotides outside the gene matches: 5. The CDR3 runs to 14 residues. The CDR3 sequence is CASRNDRGNQPQHF. CDR3 DNA: TGTGCCAGCAGAAACGACAGGGGTAATCAGCCCCAGCATTTT.